The rows below give T cell receptor beta chains drawn from one sample of a study of blood T cell repertoires in COVID-19. Repertoires were generated with immunoSEQ multiplex PCR, while TCRdb's copy carries only in-frame clones and drops some. The sample gives 90,000 to 120,000 clones, roughly 84% of which show up once; over 4% is in the top ten. The sample comprised peripheral blood. These receptors all stem from a human donor in a cohort sampled during active COVID-19. The CDR3 runs from the conserved cysteine through the conserved F or W. D genes are given only for firm matches. Size is omitted from some rows. Given values are once, few, many or a class for expanded clones.

v_gene	j_gene	abundance	d_gene	CDR3aa	CDR3nt
TRBV28	TRBJ1-5	few	TRBD1	CASSLSRDRENNQPQHF	TGTGCCAGCAGTTTATCTAGGGACAGGGAGAACAATCAGCCCCAGCATTTT
TRBV6-2/TRBV6-3	TRBJ2-1	-	TRBD2	CASRYGLAASYNEQFF	TGTGCCAGCAGATACGGACTAGCGGCCTCCTACAATGAGCAGTTCTTC
TRBV19	TRBJ2-5	-	TRBD1	CASSIPGSGTGGSETQYF	TGTGCCAGTAGTATTCCCGGATCCGGGACAGGGGGCTCTGAGACCCAGTACTTC
TRBV16	TRBJ1-6	-	-	CASSPRPENSPLHF	TGTGCCAGCAGCCCTAGGCCAGAAAATTCACCCCTCCACTTT
TRBV29-1	TRBJ2-2	few	-	CSVELAGRNTGELFF	TGCAGCGTTGAGTTGGCGGGGAGGAACACCGGGGAGCTGTTTTTT
TRBV6-6	TRBJ1-1	-	TRBD1	CASSRDRANTEAFF	TGTGCCAGCAGCCGAGACAGGGCGAACACTGAAGCTTTCTTT
TRBV11-3	TRBJ2-2	-	-	CASSSNPGGELFF	TGTGCCAGCAGCTCTAACCCGGGCGGGGAGCTGTTTTTT
TRBV7-2	TRBJ2-1	-	TRBD1	CASSLGGTDNEQFF	TGTGCCAGCAGCTTAGGTGGGACAGACAATGAGCAGTTCTTC
TRBV7-9	TRBJ2-2	few	TRBD2	CASSLTSGNTGELFF	TGTGCCAGCAGCTTAACTAGCGGGAACACCGGGGAGCTGTTTTTT
TRBV6-6	TRBJ2-3	-	TRBD1	CASRRQGYTDTQYF	TGTGCCAGCAGGAGACAGGGCTACACAGATACGCAGTATTTT
TRBV7-2	TRBJ1-1	once	-	CASSLTDYTEAFF	TGTGCCAGCAGCTTAACGGACTACACTGAAGCTTTCTTT
TRBV29-1	TRBJ2-7	once	TRBD2	CSVAGTSGTYEQYF	TGCAGCGTAGCTGGGACTAGCGGCACCTACGAGCAGTACTTC
TRBV9	TRBJ2-1	-	-	CASSVDPRDEQFF	TGTGCCAGCAGCGTAGACCCGAGAGATGAGCAGTTCTTC
TRBV20-1	TRBJ1-2	-	-	CSASQGYTF	TGCAGTGCTAGTCAGGGCTACACCTTC
TRBV28	TRBJ1-3	-	-	CASSLHNAYSGNTIYF	TGTGCCAGCAGCCTGCACAATGCTTACTCTGGAAACACCATATATTTT
TRBV13	TRBJ1-2	-	-	CASSLLSLGYTF	TGTGCCAGCAGCTTACTAAGTTTGGGCTACACCTTC
TRBV29-1	TRBJ1-6	once	-	CSVRGAYPPLHF	TGCAGCGTACGCGGTGCGTATCCACCCCTCCACTTT
TRBV12-3/TRBV12-4	TRBJ1-1	-	-	CASTLQMNTEAFF	TGTGCCAGCACTTTACAGATGAACACTGAAGCTTTCTTT
TRBV4-1	TRBJ2-5	-	-	CASSQKFRTIQETQYF	TGCGCCAGCAGCCAAAAATTCCGGACTATCCAAGAGACCCAGTACTTC
TRBV9	TRBJ2-1	-	TRBD2	CASTPLAGGGNEQFF	TGTGCCAGCACCCCACTAGCGGGAGGAGGGAATGAGCAGTTCTTC
TRBV27	TRBJ1-1	-	-	CASTRPGVNTEAFF	TGTGCCAGCACCCGACCGGGGGTGAACACTGAAGCTTTCTTT
TRBV15	TRBJ2-1	-	-	CATSNTPQEQFF	TGTGCCACCAGCAATACTCCTCAAGAGCAGTTCTTC
TRBV19	TRBJ1-3	-	TRBD1	CASSGQGYGNTIYF	TGTGCCAGTAGTGGACAGGGGTACGGAAACACCATATATTTT
TRBV2	TRBJ1-5	-	TRBD1	CASRDRTGGAEPQHF	TGTGCCAGCAGAGACCGGACAGGGGGAGCGGAGCCCCAGCATTTT
TRBV9	TRBJ2-5	-	TRBD2	CASSAGLALQETQYF	TGTGCCAGCAGCGCCGGACTAGCGCTTCAAGAGACCCAGTACTTC
TRBV28	TRBJ1-1	-	-	CASRSDTEAFF	TGTGCCAGCAGGAGTGACACTGAAGCTTTCTTT
TRBV6-2/TRBV6-3	TRBJ2-5	-	TRBD1	CASSSGQGLETQYF	TGTGCCAGCAGCTCAGGACAGGGGTTAGAGACCCAGTACTTC
TRBV5-1	TRBJ1-6	-	TRBD1	CASSLTGQYNSPLHF	TGCGCCAGCAGCTTGACGGGACAGTATAATTCACCCCTCCACTTT
TRBV19	TRBJ1-6	-	TRBD1	CASSATGVLTPLHF	TGTGCCAGTAGTGCGACAGGGGTTTTGACACCCCTCCACTTT
TRBV2	TRBJ1-5	-	-	CASRGGNSNQPQHF	TGTGCCAGCCGGGGAGGGAATAGCAATCAGCCCCAGCATTTT
TRBV21-1	TRBJ2-1	-	-	CASSKGGSRWCGNEQFF	TGTGCCAGCAGCAAAGGGGGCTCCCGGTGGTGTGGCAATGAGCAGTTCTTC
TRBV30	TRBJ1-4	-	TRBD1	CAWTPAGQGAGGFDEKLFF	TGTGCCTGGACCCCCGCGGGACAGGGGGCGGGGGGGTTTGATGAAAAACTGTTTTTT
TRBV12-3/TRBV12-4	TRBJ1-2	-	TRBD1	CASSPGQGHRYTF	TGTGCCAGCAGTCCGGGACAGGGTCATCGCTACACCTTC
TRBV9	TRBJ1-1	-	-	CASSSLGTTQNTEAFF	TGTGCCAGCAGCTCACTTGGGACAACTCAGAACACTGAAGCTTTCTTT
TRBV30	TRBJ2-3	-	TRBD1	CAWSRQGGSDTQYF	TGTGCCTGGAGTCGACAGGGTGGATCAGATACGCAGTATTTT
TRBV5-5	TRBJ2-6	-	TRBD2	CASSLRLAGASSGANVLTF	TGTGCCAGCAGCTTAAGACTAGCGGGAGCCAGCTCTGGGGCCAACGTCCTGACTTTC